Listed below are T cell receptor beta chains from one sample, sequenced in a study of early T cells in non-severe SARS-CoV-2 infection. Each CDR3 protein is one row after TCRdb ran MiXCR on the 5' RACE reads. The data show tens of thousands of distinct CDR3 sequences, more than 5.5% seen once. Sequenced here: whole blood, sampled at baseline. These receptors were collected from an adult who was a healthcare worker with PCR-confirmed SARS-CoV-2 infection or an uninfected control (not recorded which). CDR3s include the opening cysteine and the closing phenylalanine or tryptophan. The order of the fields is CDR3 protein, CDR3 DNA, V gene, clone size, D gene, J gene. D genes are given only for firm matches. The size field is filled for only some rows; it gives once, few, many or a size class.

CDR3 protein: CASSPRVGTQYF
CDR3 DNA: TGTGCCAGCAGCCCCCGGGTGGGTACGCAGTATTTT
V gene: TRBV12-3/TRBV12-4
clone size: few
D gene: -
J gene: TRBJ2-3

CDR3 protein: CASSYTGRNNYGYTF
CDR3 DNA: TGTGCCAGCAGTTACACGGGACGGAATAACTATGGCTACACCTTC
V gene: TRBV6-5
clone size: -
D gene: -
J gene: TRBJ1-2

CDR3 protein: CASSETTPTYGYTF
CDR3 DNA: TGCGCCAGCAGTGAGACGACACCAACCTATGGCTACACCTTC
V gene: TRBV10-2
clone size: many
D gene: -
J gene: TRBJ1-2

CDR3 protein: CASSQDRDYGYTF
CDR3 DNA: TGTGCCAGCAGCCAGGACAGGGACTATGGCTACACCTTC
V gene: TRBV9
clone size: -
D gene: TRBD1
J gene: TRBJ1-2

CDR3 protein: CAVTSGTEAFF
CDR3 DNA: TGTGCCGTCACTAGCGGCACTGAAGCTTTCTTT
V gene: TRBV6-6
clone size: -
D gene: -
J gene: TRBJ1-1

CDR3 protein: CASRSDRNSYNEQFF
CDR3 DNA: TGTGCCAGCAGATCGGACAGGAACTCCTACAATGAGCAGTTCTTC
V gene: TRBV6-6
clone size: many
D gene: TRBD1
J gene: TRBJ2-1

CDR3 protein: CASSPSRDIYTQYF
CDR3 DNA: TGTGCCAGCAGCCCGTCCCGGGACATTTATACGCAGTATTTT
V gene: TRBV7-9
clone size: few
D gene: -
J gene: TRBJ2-3

CDR3 protein: CSARGGANVLTF
CDR3 DNA: TGCAGTGCTAGAGGTGGGGCCAACGTCCTGACTTTC
V gene: TRBV20-1
clone size: few
D gene: -
J gene: TRBJ2-6

CDR3 protein: CASSYSYNEQFF
CDR3 DNA: TGTGCCAGCAGTTACTCCTACAATGAGCAGTTCTTC
V gene: TRBV6-2/TRBV6-3
clone size: few
D gene: -
J gene: TRBJ2-1

CDR3 protein: CATSDQGAGEQYF
CDR3 DNA: TGTGCCACCAGTGACCAGGGGGCGGGGGAGCAGTACTTC
V gene: TRBV24-1
clone size: many
D gene: TRBD1
J gene: TRBJ2-7

CDR3 protein: CAWELGGTDTQYF
CDR3 DNA: TGTGCCTGGGAGCTGGGAGGCACAGATACGCAGTATTTT
V gene: TRBV30
clone size: many
D gene: -
J gene: TRBJ2-3

CDR3 protein: CASSYIGDQETQYF
CDR3 DNA: TGTGCCAGCAGTTATATTGGAGACCAAGAGACCCAGTACTTC
V gene: TRBV6-6
clone size: -
D gene: -
J gene: TRBJ2-5

CDR3 protein: CASSSRTGTNEQFF
CDR3 DNA: TGTGCCAGCAGCTCGCGGACTGGAACCAATGAGCAGTTCTTC
V gene: TRBV7-9
clone size: many
D gene: -
J gene: TRBJ2-1

CDR3 protein: CASSVRGSGNTIYF
CDR3 DNA: TGTGCCAGCAGTGTGCGTGGGTCTGGAAACACCATATATTTT
V gene: TRBV12-3/TRBV12-4
clone size: few
D gene: -
J gene: TRBJ1-3

CDR3 protein: CASRLNGGSTDTQYF
CDR3 DNA: TGCGCCAGTAGACTGAACGGGGGGAGCACAGATACGCAGTATTTT
V gene: TRBV5-1
clone size: -
D gene: TRBD2
J gene: TRBJ2-3